This T cell receptor beta chain comes out of a study of shared clonotypes between healthy human individuals. Study summary: Each donor's CD8 memory used one plate, CD8 naive two, each CD4 subset three. Points from the study as a whole: Of the naive CD4 clonotypes, around 5.2% were shared across several donors. All-four-donor shared clonotypes had higher generation probabilities than non-shared clonotypes did.

Measured with immunoSEQ multiplex PCR; TCRdb has only the in-frame clones, and not every one. Of 950,000 to 1,300,000 clones in the sample, about 75% were seen once. This clone was found once. Its antigen is undetermined. The sample contains more than one DNA sequence encoding this CDR3. Healthy HIV-negative adults without recent acute infections or vaccinations served as donors. V was shortened by 1 base and J by 3 bases, with 7 bases between the two germline ends. The CDR3 runs 14 residues. Germline V gene lookup returns CDR1 KGHSH and CDR2 LQKENI. This TCR derives from a man between 18 and 35 years old in good health. Sequenced material: memory CD4+ T cells sorted from blood. Subset described: CD45RA-negative fraction. This sequence joins TRBV18 and TRBJ1-3; a possible D gene is TRBD1 (6 bases). The CDR3 is CASSPQDSGNTIYF. DNA for the CDR3: TGTGCCAGCTCACCACAGGACAGTGGAAACACCATATATTTT.